Each of the 29 T cell receptor beta chains below was sequenced from the same sample in a study of cytomegalovirus exposure and HLA in healthy donors (dated by TCRdb to 2016 to 2017). Library preparation used the immunoSEQ multiplex PCR assay. For the multiplex PCR, a mixture combining 60 forward primers for TCR Vbeta segments and 13 reverse primers for TCR Jbeta segments was used. In TCRdb, the immuneACCESS table is reduced to in-frame sequences with V and J assigned. These tables do not hold every clone; where another copy was compared, an unresolved V gene accounts for under half, and the others remain unexplained. The sample table holds under 200,000 clones, of which over 9.5% were seen once. Clones ranked in the top ten supply 7.8% of the sample. The sequenced sample was PBMCs. The receptors come from a man aged 45 to 65 in good health and CMV-seropositive.

This clone was detected only a few times. This chain links TRBV28 with TRBJ2-4; D is uncertain. The CDR3 spans 15 residues. Germline CDR1 is MDHEN and CDR2 is SYDVKM. V lost 2 bases and J 2 bases, leaving 10 bases between the germline ends. The CDR3 DNA sequence: TGTGCCAGCAGTTTAAGTTCTAGGACCAAAAACATTCAGTACTTC. Its translation: CASSLSSRTKNIQYF. The full variable domain, its missing parts supplied by reference TRBV28 and TRBJ2-4, is DVKVTQSSRYLVKRTGEKVFLECVQDMDHENMFWYRQDPGLGLRLIYFSYDVKMKEKGDIPEGYSVSREKKERFSLILESASTNQTSMYLCASSLSSRTKNIQYFGAGTRLSVL.

The chain links TRBV6-6 to TRBJ1-2, with D unclear. This CDR3 region has 11 residues. With 0 bases removed from V and 8 bases from J, the gap between germline ends came to 4 bases. The germline CDR1 and CDR2 sequences are MNHNY and SVGAGI (reference sequence). The CDR3 spells CASSYSEGYTF. CDR3 sequence (DNA): TGTGCCAGCAGTTACTCGGAGGGCTACACCTTC.

This chain joins TRBV19 and TRBJ2-7, with 7 bases matching TRBD2. From germline, CDR1 is LNHDA and CDR2 SQIVND (reference sequence). V lost 2 bases, J lost 6 bases, and 10 bases stayed unmatched. CDR3 length equals 15 residues. In DNA, the CDR3 is TGTGCCAGTAGTATAACTGATGGGAGGGTTGGCGAGCAGTACTTC. The encoded protein is CASSITDGRVGEQYF.

The chain combines TRBV21-1 with TRBJ2-3; the listed D gene, TRBD2, was not tested against the DNA. TRBV21-1 is a pseudogene segment. CDR3 size: 16 residues. CDR3 sequence (DNA): TGTGCCAGCACCCGACTAGCGGGGCTAAGCACAGATACGCAGTATTTT. This sequence encodes CASTRLAGLSTDTQYF.

This CDR3 is CASSPPEGGYTF. CDR3 nucleotides: TGTGCCAGCAGTCCCCCTGAGGGTGGCTACACCTTC. The chain links TRBV6-5 to TRBJ1-2; D remains unclear. Germline CDR1 is MNHEY and CDR2 is SVGAGI. This CDR3 is 12 amino acids long. V was shortened by 5 bases and J by 7 bases, with 11 bases between the two germline ends.

This clone was seen only a few times. This chain connects TRBV25-1 to TRBJ1-2; a weak D match, TRBD1 (5 bases). Between the trimmed V and J ends, which lost 5 bases and 6 bases, there was a span of 16 bases. The CDR3 runs to 14 residues. CDR1 and CDR2 from the germline V gene are MGHDK and SYGVNS. The CDR3 loop reads CASSPGGGKHGYTF. In nucleotides, the CDR3 is TGTGCCAGCAGTCCCGGGGGGGGTAAACATGGCTACACCTTC.

The sample holds a few counts of this clone. The chain couples TRBV20-1 to TRBJ1-2, with 9 bases identical to TRBD1. CDR3 length: 11 residues. Germline assignment: CDR1 DFQATT and CDR2 SNEGSKA (reference sequence). V was pared by 3 bases and J by 13 bases, with 6 bases of the junction left unmatched. The CDR3 bases are TGCAGTGCTAGCAGGACAGGGGCTAGCACCTTC. Its translation: CSASRTGASTF.

The sample holds a few counts of this clone. V and J are TRBV11-3 and TRBJ2-2, with 7 positions matching TRBD2. The CDR3 totals 16 residues. Germline CDR1 and CDR2: SGHNT and YENEEA. V trimming: 3 bases; J trimming: 4 bases; junction bases outside the gene matches: 8. The CDR3: CASSFWSGAGTGELFF. The CDR3 DNA reads TGTGCCAGCAGCTTCTGGAGCGGGGCGGGCACCGGGGAGCTGTTTTTT.

This clone was seen only a few times. The chain has TRBV30 and TRBJ2-7, with TRBD1 identical over 8 bases. The CDR3 extends over 16 amino acids. Germline loops: CDR1 GTSNPN, CDR2 SVGIG (reference sequence). V was pared by 0 bases and J by 0 bases, with 7 bases of the junction left unmatched. CDR3 sequence: CAWSVNRGASSYEQYF. The DNA for the CDR3 is TGTGCCTGGAGTGTTAACAGGGGGGCTAGCTCCTACGAGCAGTACTTC.

A few counts support this clone. J is TRBJ1-6 and V is TRBV7-9, with D possibly matching TRBD1 (6 bases). Looked up from germline, CDR1 is SEHNR and CDR2 is FQNEAQ (reference sequence). V was clipped by 3 bases and J by 4 bases, with 7 bases between them. The CDR3 totals 14 residues. In DNA form, the CDR3 reads TGTGCCAGCAGCTTCGGACAGTATAATTCACCCCTCCACTTT. Residues: CASSFGQYNSPLHF. Drawing the rest from reference TRBV7-9 and TRBJ1-6, the complete variable domain is DTGVSQNPRHKITKRGQNVTFRCDPISEHNRLYWYRQTLGQGPEFLTYFQNEAQLEKSRLLSDRFSAERPKGSFSTLEIQRTEQGDSAMYLCASSFGQYNSPLHFGNGTRLTVT.

This clone was observed a few times. The rearrangement uses TRBV5-1 and TRBJ2-5; 13 bases agree with TRBD2. J lost 4 bases, V lost 4 bases, and 4 bases had no gene match. Germline lookup yields CDR1 SGHRS and CDR2 YFSETQ. The CDR3 loop spans 15 amino acids. The CDR3 DNA follows: TGCGCCAGCAGCACGGGGACTAGCGGGGCAGAGACCCAGTACTTC. Its protein is CASSTGTSGAETQYF.

This chain joins TRBV14 and TRBJ2-5; D is perhaps TRBD2 (6 bases). This CDR3 has 14 amino acids. The V and J ends lost 1 base and 5 bases respectively, with 11 bases between them. From germline, CDR1 is SGHDN and CDR2 FVKESK. CDR3 in amino acids: CASSQGGRSETQYF. DNA for the CDR3: TGTGCCAGCAGCCAAGGGGGGAGGTCCGAGACCCAGTACTTC.

This chain connects TRBV4-3 to TRBJ1-2; 10 positions match TRBD1. Germline-derived CDR1 and CDR2 are LGHNA and YSLEER. The CDR3 spans 15 residues. The V segment lost 0 bases and the J segment 7 bases; nucleotides outside the gene matches: 5. The CDR3 nucleotides are TGCGCCAGCAGCCAAGAGGGACAGGGGATTGGTGGCTACACCTTC. Encoded protein: CASSQEGQGIGGYTF.

This clone was seen only a few times. The rearrangement joins TRBV10-3 to TRBJ1-5, with 9 bases identical to TRBD1. Germline V CDR1 and CDR2: ENHRY, SYGVKD. V shed 0 bases, J shed 4 bases, and the junction held 4 bases outside the gene matches. This CDR3 is built from 16 residues. The CDR3 region is CAISESETGGNQPQHF. CDR3 nucleotides: TGTGCCATCAGTGAGTCTGAGACAGGGGGGAATCAGCCCCAGCATTTT.

This clone turned up a few times. The chain combines TRBV19 with TRBJ1-2; 7 nucleotides match TRBD1. The germline V gene encodes CDR1 LNHDA and CDR2 SQIVND (reference sequence). Unmatched junction bases numbered 21, after V lost 7 bases and J lost 4 bases. There are 18 residues in the CDR3. CDR3 nucleotide sequence: TGTGCCAGTAATCCTAAAGGAGTGAGGGCAGGGGGAGTCTATGGCTACACCTTC. It encodes CASNPKGVRAGGVYGYTF.

This clone has more than one count but fewer than ten. This chain joins TRBV9 and TRBJ1-2; 11 bases align to TRBD1. Germline V gene sequence: CDR1 SGDLS, CDR2 YYNGEE. CDR3 length: 14 residues. The V and J ends lost 0 bases and 6 bases, in that order; junction bases with no gene match: 1. The CDR3 spells CASSVVGQGDGYTF. CDR3 sequence (DNA): TGTGCCAGCAGCGTAGTGGGACAGGGGGATGGCTACACCTTC.

The J gene is TRBJ1-6, the V gene TRBV28, with D hard to call. There are 13 residues in the CDR3. Germline V CDR1 and CDR2: MDHEN, SYDVKM. The germline V and J ends were trimmed by 2 bases and 7 bases, with 6 bases remaining between them. The CDR3 nucleotides are TGTGCCAGCAGTTTACCGCGGAATTCACCCCTCCACTTT. Residues: CASSLPRNSPLHF.

This chain uses TRBV7-8 with TRBJ1-1; the D gene is possibly TRBD1 (6 bases). The germline gives CDR1 SGHVS, CDR2 FQNEAQ. This CDR3 has 15 residues. V was shortened by 5 bases and J by 0 bases, with 13 bases between the two germline ends. CDR3: CASSPPGTLNTEAFF. For the CDR3, the DNA is TGTGCCAGCAGCCCCCCCGGGACATTGAACACTGAAGCTTTCTTT.

A few counts support this clone. The CDR3, as DNA: TGTGCCAGCAGCGTAGGACAGGGAGTTAGTCATGAGCAGTTCTTC. Its translation is CASSVGQGVSHEQFF. The rearrangement uses TRBV9 and TRBJ2-1; 7 nucleotides match TRBD1. V shed 0 bases and J 8 bases; nucleotides not matched to a gene: 8. The germline gives CDR1 SGDLS, CDR2 YYNGEE. The CDR3 has 15 residues.

This clone was picked up a small number of times. This rearrangement joins TRBV5-1 to TRBJ2-3; the D gene is possibly TRBD1 (6 bases). V was clipped by 6 bases and J by 2 bases, with 13 bases between them. Germline values: CDR1 SGHRS, CDR2 YFSETQ. This CDR3 has 14 amino acids. The CDR3 region is CASKPQGFTDTQYF. The DNA for the CDR3 is TGCGCCAGCAAACCACAGGGATTCACAGATACGCAGTATTTT.

This clone was counted between two and nine times. The chain is built from TRBV2 and TRBJ1-1; TRBD1 agrees at 9 bases. The V segment lost 6 bases and the J segment 1 base; nucleotides outside the gene matches: 15. CDR3 size: 18 residues. Germline CDR1 is SNHLY and CDR2 is FYNNEI. The CDR3 DNA reads TGTGCCAGCAGCCATGGGACAGGGAACGCAGATTGGAACACTGAAGCTTTCTTT. Its translation: CASSHGTGNADWNTEAFF.

This clone was detected a few times. The J gene is TRBJ1-2, the V gene TRBV14; 9 positions agree with TRBD1. CDR3 length equals 13 residues. Germline V CDR1 and CDR2: SGHDN, FVKESK. The trim removed 7 bases at V and 5 bases at J, leaving 5 bases unmatched. This CDR3 is CASMRTGEYGYTF. The CDR3 DNA sequence: TGTGCCAGCATGCGGACAGGGGAGTATGGCTACACCTTC.

This clone was observed a few times. CDR3 sequence: CASSLDARVSYEQYF. Written as DNA, the CDR3 is TGCGCCAGCAGCTTGGACGCCAGGGTGTCCTACGAGCAGTACTTC. The chain is built from TRBV5-1 and TRBJ2-7; D may be TRBD1 (5 bases). This CDR3 comprises 15 residues. Germline V CDR1 and CDR2: SGHRS, YFSETQ. Between the trimmed V and J ends, which lost 0 bases and 1 base, there was a span of 11 bases.

This clone was detected only a few times. The chain is built from TRBV7-8 and TRBJ1-5, with D unclear. The CDR3 covers 14 residues. V dropped 3 bases and J dropped 6 bases, with 12 bases sitting between them. The germline V gene has CDR1 SGHVS and CDR2 FQNEAQ. The CDR3 sequence is CASSLGSAGQPQHF. The CDR3 bases are TGTGCCAGCAGCTTGGGAAGCGCGGGTCAGCCCCAGCATTTT.

The genes are TRBV15 and TRBJ1-1; D is unresolved. CDR3 size: 13 residues. Germline-derived CDR1 and CDR2 are LNHNV and YYDKDF (reference sequence). V was pared by 3 bases and J by 6 bases, with 11 bases between. The CDR3 sequence is CATSRGRLAEAFF. CDR3 bases: TGTGCCACCAGCAGGGGCCGGTTAGCTGAAGCTTTCTTT.

V usage is TRBV7-3 and J usage is TRBJ2-5; 8 bases are shared with TRBD1. This CDR3 region has 13 residues. In germline, CDR1 is SGHTA, CDR2 FQGTGA. The junction had 4 bases not matched to a gene; V was cut back by 5 bases and J by 5 bases. The CDR3 protein is CASSRGQGETQYF. The CDR3 nucleotides are TGTGCCAGCAGCAGAGGACAGGGCGAGACCCAGTACTTC.

The CDR3 protein is CASSLAGGTYEQYV. For the CDR3, the DNA is TGTGCCAGCAGCTTAGCGGGTGGAACCTACGAGCAGTACGTC. The rearrangement links TRBV11-3 to TRBJ2-7; D uncertain. The V end lost 1 base, the J end lost 2 bases, and 9 bases lay between the germline ends. CDR1 and CDR2 (germline): SGHNT, YENEEA. This CDR3 comprises 14 residues.

The chain links TRBV5-1 to TRBJ2-4, with 8 nucleotides matching TRBD1. The germline gives CDR1 SGHRS, CDR2 YFSETQ. The trim removed 5 bases at V and 9 bases at J, leaving 10 bases unmatched. CDR3 length: 14 residues. The chain's CDR3 is CASSLGQGKFIQYF. DNA for the CDR3: TGCGCCAGCAGTTTAGGACAGGGAAAGTTCATTCAGTACTTC.

The table lists this clone with a few counts. The chain is built from TRBV5-1 and TRBJ1-6; 9 bases map to TRBD1. From germline, CDR1 is SGHRS and CDR2 YFSETQ. V trimming: 0 bases; J trimming: 7 bases; junction bases outside the gene matches: 5. This CDR3 is 16 amino acids long. The CDR3 DNA reads TGCGCCAGCAGCTTGGTACCCGGGACAGGGAATTCACCCCTCCACTTT. Residues: CASSLVPGTGNSPLHF.